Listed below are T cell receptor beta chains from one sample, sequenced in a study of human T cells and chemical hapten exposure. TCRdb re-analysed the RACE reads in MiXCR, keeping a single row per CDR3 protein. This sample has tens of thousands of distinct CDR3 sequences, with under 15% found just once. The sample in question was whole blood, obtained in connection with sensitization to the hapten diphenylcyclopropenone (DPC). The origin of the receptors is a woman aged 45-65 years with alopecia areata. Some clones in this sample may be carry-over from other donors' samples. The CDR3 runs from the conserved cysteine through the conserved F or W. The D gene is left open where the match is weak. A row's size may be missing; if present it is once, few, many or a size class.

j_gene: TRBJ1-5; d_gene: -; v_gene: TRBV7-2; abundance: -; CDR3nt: TGTGCCAGCAGCCCATTGGGGGCTCCCAATCAGCCCCAGCATTTT; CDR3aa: CASSPLGAPNQPQHF
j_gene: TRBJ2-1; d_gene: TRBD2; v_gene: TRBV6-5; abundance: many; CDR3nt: TGTGCCAGCAGTTATTCGCTAATGCTAGCGGGAGCGGGGAATGAGCAGTTCTTC; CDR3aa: CASSYSLMLAGAGNEQFF
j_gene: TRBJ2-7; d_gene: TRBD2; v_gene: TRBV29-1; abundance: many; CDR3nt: TGCAGCGTCCTGACAGGGTTTAGCGGGAGGAGACTCGGAGAGCAGTACTTC; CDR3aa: CSVLTGFSGRRLGEQYF
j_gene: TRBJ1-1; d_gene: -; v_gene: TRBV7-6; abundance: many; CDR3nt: TGTGCCAGCAGCTCAGAGCCGGGGCGACACACTGAAGCTTTCTTT; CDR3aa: CASSSEPGRHTEAFF
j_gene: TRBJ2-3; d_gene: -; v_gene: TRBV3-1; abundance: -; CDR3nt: TGTGCCAGCAGCCAAGATACTATGGGCCACACAGATACGCAGTATTTT; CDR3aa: CASSQDTMGHTDTQYF
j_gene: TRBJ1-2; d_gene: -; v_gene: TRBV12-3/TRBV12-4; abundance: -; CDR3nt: TGTGCCAGCAAACTCGGGGGATCTAACTATGGCTACACCTTC; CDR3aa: CASKLGGSNYGYTF
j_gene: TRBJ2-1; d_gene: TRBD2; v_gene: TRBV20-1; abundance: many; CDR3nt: TGCAGTGCTGAACGGGGGGGAGGCCGTTTCAATGAGCAGTTCTTC; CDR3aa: CSAERGGGRFNEQFF
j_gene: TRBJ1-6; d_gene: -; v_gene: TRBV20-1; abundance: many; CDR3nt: TGCAGTGCTAGAGTTGGGGCAGCATCACCCCTCCACTTT; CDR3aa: CSARVGAASPLHF
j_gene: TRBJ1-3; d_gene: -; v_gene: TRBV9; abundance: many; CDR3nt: TGTGCCAGCAGCGTAGAAGCCCTCTCTGGAAACACCATATATTTT; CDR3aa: CASSVEALSGNTIYF
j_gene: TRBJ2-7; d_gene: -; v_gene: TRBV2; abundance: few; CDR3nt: TGTGCCAGCAGTTTGGAGTCCTACGAGCAGTACTTC; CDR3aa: CASSLESYEQYF
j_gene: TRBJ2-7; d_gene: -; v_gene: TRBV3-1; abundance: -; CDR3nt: TGTGCCAGCAGCCAAGTAGGGAGCTCCTACGAGCAGTACTTC; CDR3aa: CASSQVGSSYEQYF
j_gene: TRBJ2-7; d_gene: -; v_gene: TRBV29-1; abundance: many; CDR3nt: TGCAGCGCCGAAGGAGGGGACGAGCAGTACTTC; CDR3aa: CSAEGGDEQYF
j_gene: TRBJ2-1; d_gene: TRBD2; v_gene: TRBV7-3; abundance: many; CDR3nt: TGTGCCAGCAGCCTCGGACTAGCGGGAGGGGTTAGGAATGAGCAGTTCTTC; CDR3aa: CASSLGLAGGVRNEQFF
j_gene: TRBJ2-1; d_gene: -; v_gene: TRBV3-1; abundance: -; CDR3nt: TGTGCCAGCAGCCCACGACAAGGAGAGCAGTTCTTC; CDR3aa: CASSPRQGEQFF
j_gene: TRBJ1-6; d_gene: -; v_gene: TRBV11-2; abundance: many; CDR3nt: TGTGCCAGCAGCGGACGGACCGGTTATAGTTCCTATAATTCACCCCTCCACTTT; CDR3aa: CASSGRTGYSSYNSPLHF
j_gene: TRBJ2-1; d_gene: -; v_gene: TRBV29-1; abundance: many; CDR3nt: TGCAGCGTTGAAGAGGGCGGCGGCTACAATGAGCAGTTCTTC; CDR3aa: CSVEEGGGYNEQFF
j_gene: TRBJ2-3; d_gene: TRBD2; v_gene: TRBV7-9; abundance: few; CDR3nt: TGTGCCAGCAGCCCCCCGGGCGGGAGGGCCATCGCGGATACGCAGTATTTT; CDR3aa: CASSPPGGRAIADTQYF
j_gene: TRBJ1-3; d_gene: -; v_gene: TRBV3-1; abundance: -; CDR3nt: TGTGCCAGCAGCCAAGTGGGTGACAGCTCTGGAAACACCATATATTTT; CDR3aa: CASSQVGDSSGNTIYF
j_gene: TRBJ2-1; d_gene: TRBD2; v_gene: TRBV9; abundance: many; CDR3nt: TGTGCCAGCAGCGTCGTCCCCGGCGGGAGTTACAATGAGCAGTTCTTC; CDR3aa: CASSVVPGGSYNEQFF
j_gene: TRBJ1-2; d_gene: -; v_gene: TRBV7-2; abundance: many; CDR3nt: TGTGCCAGCAGCTTAAACAGGGTTAACTATGGCTACACCTTC; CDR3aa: CASSLNRVNYGYTF
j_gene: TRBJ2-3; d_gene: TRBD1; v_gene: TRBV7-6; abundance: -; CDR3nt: TGTGCCAGCAGCAAACAGGGGGCGAAGGTCACAGATACGCAGTATTTT; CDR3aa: CASSKQGAKVTDTQYF
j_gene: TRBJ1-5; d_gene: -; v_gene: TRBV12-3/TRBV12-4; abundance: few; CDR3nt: TGTGCCAGCAAATCCAGGGAGGGGGGTGAAAATCAGCCCCAGCATTTT; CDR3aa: CASKSREGGENQPQHF
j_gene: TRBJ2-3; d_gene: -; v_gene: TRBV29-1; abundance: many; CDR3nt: TGCAGCGTTGAAGAGATAGTGGGGAATACGCAGTATTTT; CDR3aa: CSVEEIVGNTQYF
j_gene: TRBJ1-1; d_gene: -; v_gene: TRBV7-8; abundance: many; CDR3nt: TGTGCCAGCAGCTTAAGGGCTGTACAGGGAGGCACTGAAGCTTTCTTT; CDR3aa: CASSLRAVQGGTEAFF
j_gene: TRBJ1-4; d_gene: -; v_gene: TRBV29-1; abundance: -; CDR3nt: TGCAGCGTTGGGGGTGAAAAACTGTTTTTT; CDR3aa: CSVGGEKLFF
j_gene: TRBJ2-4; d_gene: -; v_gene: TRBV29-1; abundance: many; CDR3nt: TGCAGCGTTGTCGAGGCGGAAAACATTCAGTACTTC; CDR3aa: CSVVEAENIQYF
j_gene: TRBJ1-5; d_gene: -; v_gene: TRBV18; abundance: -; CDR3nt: TGTGCCAGCTCACCCGAGTTGACACCTGGTCAGCCCCAGCATTTT; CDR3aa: CASSPELTPGQPQHF
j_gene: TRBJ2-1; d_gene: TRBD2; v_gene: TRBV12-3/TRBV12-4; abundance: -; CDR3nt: TGTGCCAGCAGGCCAGCGGGAAATCCCTCCAATGAGCAGTTCTTC; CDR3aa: CASRPAGNPSNEQFF
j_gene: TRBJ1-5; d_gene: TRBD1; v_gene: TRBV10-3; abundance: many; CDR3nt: TGTGCCACAAACCGGGACAGGGCCTCTCAGCCCCAGCATTTT; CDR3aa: CATNRDRASQPQHF
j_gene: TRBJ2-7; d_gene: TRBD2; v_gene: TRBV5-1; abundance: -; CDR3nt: TGCGCCAGCAGCCCCCCGGGACTAGCTGCCAGGGAGCAGTACTTC; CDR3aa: CASSPPGLAAREQYF
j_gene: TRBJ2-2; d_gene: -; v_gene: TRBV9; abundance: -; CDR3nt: TGTGCCAGCAGCGTAGAGATAGGACCGAACACCGGGGAGCTGTTTTTT; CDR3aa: CASSVEIGPNTGELFF
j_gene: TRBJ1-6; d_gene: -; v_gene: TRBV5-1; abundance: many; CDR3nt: TGCGCCAGCAGCTTTGCCTTGGACGGCAGCTCCTATAATTCACCCCTCCACTTT; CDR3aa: CASSFALDGSSYNSPLHF
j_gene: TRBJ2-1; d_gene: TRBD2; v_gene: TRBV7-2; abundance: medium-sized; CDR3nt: TGTGCCAGCAGATCCACTAGCGGGAGGGGCTGGCAGTTCTTC; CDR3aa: CASRSTSGRGWQFF
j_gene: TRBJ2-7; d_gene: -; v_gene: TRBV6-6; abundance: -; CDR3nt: TGTGCCAGCAGATCCCAGGGGAGCTCCTACGAGCAGTACTTC; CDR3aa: CASRSQGSSYEQYF
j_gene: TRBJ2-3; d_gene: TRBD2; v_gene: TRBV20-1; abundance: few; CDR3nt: TGCAGTGCTAGCAGCGGGGCTAGCACAGATACGCAGTATTTT; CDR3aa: CSASSGASTDTQYF
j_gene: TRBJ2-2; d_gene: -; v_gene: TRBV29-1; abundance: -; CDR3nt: TGCAGCGTTGGGAGCTTAGCATCTCCCGGGGAGCTGTTTTTT; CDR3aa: CSVGSLASPGELFF
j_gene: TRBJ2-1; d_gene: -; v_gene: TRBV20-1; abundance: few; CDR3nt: TGCAGTGCCCCGGACAGTTCTATGTCGAATGAGCAGTTCTTC; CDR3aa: CSAPDSSMSNEQFF
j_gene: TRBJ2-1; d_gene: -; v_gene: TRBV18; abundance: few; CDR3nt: TGTGCCAGCTCACCAGTTCAAGGTTTTTCCTACAATGAGCAGTTCTTC; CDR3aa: CASSPVQGFSYNEQFF
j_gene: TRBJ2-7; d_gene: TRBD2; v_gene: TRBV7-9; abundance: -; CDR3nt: TGTGCCAGCAGCCCGGGACTAGCGGGCTACGAGCAGTACTTC; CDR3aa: CASSPGLAGYEQYF
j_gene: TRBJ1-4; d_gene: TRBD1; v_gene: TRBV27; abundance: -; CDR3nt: TGTGCCAGCAAAGGGACAGCGTATAATGAAAAACTGTTTTTT; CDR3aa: CASKGTAYNEKLFF
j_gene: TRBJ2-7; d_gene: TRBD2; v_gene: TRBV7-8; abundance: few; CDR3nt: TGTGCCAGCAGCTCCGGGACTAGCGGTTTCTACGAGCAGTACTTC; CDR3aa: CASSSGTSGFYEQYF
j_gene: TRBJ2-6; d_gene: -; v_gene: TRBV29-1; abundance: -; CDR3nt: TGCAGCGTTGGGCGCTCTGGGGCCAACGTCCTGACTTTC; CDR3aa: CSVGRSGANVLTF
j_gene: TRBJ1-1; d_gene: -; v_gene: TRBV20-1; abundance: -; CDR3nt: TGCAGTGCTAGGACAGAGGTGATGAACACTGAAGCTTTCTTT; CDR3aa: CSARTEVMNTEAFF
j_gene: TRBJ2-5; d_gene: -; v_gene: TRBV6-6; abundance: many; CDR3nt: TGTGCCAGCAGTTACTCGGCAGCAGGACAAGAGACCCAGTACTTC; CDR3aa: CASSYSAAGQETQYF
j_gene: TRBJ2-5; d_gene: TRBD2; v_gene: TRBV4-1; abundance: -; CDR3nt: TGCGCCAGCAGCCAAGATGCGGGAGAAGAGACCCAGTACTTC; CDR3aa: CASSQDAGEETQYF
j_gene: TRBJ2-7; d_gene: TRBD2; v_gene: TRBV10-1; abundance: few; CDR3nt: TGCGCCAGCAGCCGGACTAGCGGGAGGGAGCAGTACTTC; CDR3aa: CASSRTSGREQYF